This T cell receptor beta chain was identified in a study of CD8 T cells in ankylosing spondylitis. Whole-study results and caveats: Peripheral blood samples showed relatively rare disease-linked clones, and these clones were CD8+. Fewer than ten highly homologous variants made up a TCR beta motif that seemed to typify ankylosing spondylitis blood. Enrichment of disease-linked clones was reportedly significant in matched ankylosing spondylitis synovial fluid.

About this clonotype: Its cognate antigen is unknown.

CDR1 and CDR2 from the germline V gene are KGHDR and SFDVKD. V lost 8 bases to trimming and J lost 5 bases, with 6 bases between them. CDR3 size: 11 residues. Libraries of TCR beta came from quantitative 5'-RACE with molecular barcodes. TCRdb ran MiXCR on the 5' RACE reads and lists one entry per CDR3 protein. In the table there are about 160,000 distinct CDR3 sequences, 15% to 20% of which are singletons. The sequencing sample was made of blood, either unsorted or a sorted T cell fraction (not recorded which). The sequence was obtained from a male donor with ankylosing spondylitis or in good health (not recorded which). This chain uses TRBV24-1 with TRBJ2-1; no clear D gene. DNA for the CDR3: TGTGCCACCAACGCGAACAATGAGCAGTTCTTC. This gives the protein CATNANNEQFF.